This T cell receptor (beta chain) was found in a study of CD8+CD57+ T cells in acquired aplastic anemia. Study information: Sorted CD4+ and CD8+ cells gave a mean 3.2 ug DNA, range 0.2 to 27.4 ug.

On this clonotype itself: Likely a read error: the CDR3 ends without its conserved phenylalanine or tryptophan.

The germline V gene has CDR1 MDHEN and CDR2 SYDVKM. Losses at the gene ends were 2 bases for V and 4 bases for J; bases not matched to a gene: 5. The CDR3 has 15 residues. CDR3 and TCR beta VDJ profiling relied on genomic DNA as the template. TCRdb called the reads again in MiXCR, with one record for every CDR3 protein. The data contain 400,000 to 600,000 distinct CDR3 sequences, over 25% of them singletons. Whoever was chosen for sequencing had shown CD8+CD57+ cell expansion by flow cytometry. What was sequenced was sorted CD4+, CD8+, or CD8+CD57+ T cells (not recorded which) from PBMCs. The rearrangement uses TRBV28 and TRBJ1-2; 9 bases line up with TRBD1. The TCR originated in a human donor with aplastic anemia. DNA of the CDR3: TGTGCCAGCAGTTTAGCTCCGGGACAGGGCTATGGCTACACCCTC. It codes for CASSLAPGQGYGYTL.